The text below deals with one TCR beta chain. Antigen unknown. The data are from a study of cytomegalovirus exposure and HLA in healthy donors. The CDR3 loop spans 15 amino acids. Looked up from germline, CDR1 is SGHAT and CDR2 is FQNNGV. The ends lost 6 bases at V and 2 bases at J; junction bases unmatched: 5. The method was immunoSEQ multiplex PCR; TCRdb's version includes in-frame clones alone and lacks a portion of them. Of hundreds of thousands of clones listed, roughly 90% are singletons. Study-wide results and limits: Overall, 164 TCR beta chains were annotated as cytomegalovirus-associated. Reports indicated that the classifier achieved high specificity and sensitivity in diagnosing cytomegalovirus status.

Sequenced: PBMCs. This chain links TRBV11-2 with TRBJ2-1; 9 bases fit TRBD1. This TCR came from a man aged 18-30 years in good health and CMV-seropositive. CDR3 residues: CASSQRTGAYNEQFF. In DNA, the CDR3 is TGTGCCAGCAGTCAACGGACAGGGGCCTACAATGAGCAGTTCTTC.